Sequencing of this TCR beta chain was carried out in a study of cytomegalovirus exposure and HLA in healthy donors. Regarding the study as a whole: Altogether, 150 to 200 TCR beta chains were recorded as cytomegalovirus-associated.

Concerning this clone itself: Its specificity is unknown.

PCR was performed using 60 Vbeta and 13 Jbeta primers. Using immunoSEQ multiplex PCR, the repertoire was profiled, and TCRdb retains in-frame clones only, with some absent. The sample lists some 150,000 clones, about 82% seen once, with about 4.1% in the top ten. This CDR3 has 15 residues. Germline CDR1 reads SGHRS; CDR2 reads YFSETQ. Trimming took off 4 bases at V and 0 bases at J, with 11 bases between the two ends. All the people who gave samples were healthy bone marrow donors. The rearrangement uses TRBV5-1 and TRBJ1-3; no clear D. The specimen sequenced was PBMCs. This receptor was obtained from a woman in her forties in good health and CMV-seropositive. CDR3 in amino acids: CASSPRSSSGNTIYF. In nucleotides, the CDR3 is TGCGCCAGCAGCCCACGGTCGAGCTCTGGAAACACCATATATTTT.